This T cell receptor (beta chain) is from a study of blood T cell repertoires in COVID-19. Authors' analysis steps: It was from reference gene primer amplification that nucleated cell counts were estimated. Only in-frame clones appear in the TCRdb table, and some are missing; sequencing was by immunoSEQ multiplex PCR. V and J calls and clone size are those listed in that table; D and trimming were worked out from the DNA. The sample lists 300,000 or so clones, 87% occurring once. The CDR3 has 13 residues. Trimming left V 0 bases short and J 3 bases short, with 6 bases between. The germline gives CDR1 SGHRS, CDR2 YFSETQ. Clinical histories supplied by participants themselves formed the basis of cohort assignment.

Input material: PBMCs or T cells enriched from blood (not recorded which). The receptor was isolated from a woman aged 30 to 39 who had recovered from COVID-19. The V gene is TRBV5-1, the J gene TRBJ1-1; no firm D call. As DNA, the CDR3 is TGCGCCAGCAGCTTGGCGGGGTACACTGAAGCTTTCTTT. Protein: CASSLAGYTEAFF.